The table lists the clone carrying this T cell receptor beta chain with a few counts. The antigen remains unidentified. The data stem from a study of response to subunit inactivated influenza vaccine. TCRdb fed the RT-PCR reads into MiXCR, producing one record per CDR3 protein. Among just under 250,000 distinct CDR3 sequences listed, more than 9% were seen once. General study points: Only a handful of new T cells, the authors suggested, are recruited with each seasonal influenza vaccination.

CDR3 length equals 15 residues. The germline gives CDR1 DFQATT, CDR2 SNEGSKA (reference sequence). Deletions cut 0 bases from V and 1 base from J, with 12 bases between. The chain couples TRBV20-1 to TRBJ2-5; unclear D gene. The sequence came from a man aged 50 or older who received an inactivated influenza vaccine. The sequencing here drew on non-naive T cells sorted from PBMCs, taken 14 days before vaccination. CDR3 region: CSARDSGSPQETQYF. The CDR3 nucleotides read TGCAGTGCTAGAGATTCCGGATCACCCCAAGAGACCCAGTACTTC.